The entry that follows covers one T cell receptor (beta chain) sequence. The antigen is not known. CDR1 is LGHNA, CDR2 YNFKEQ, per germline. This CDR3 spans 15 amino acids. The V and J ends lost 1 base and 3 bases respectively, with 9 bases between them. The sample originates from a study of cytomegalovirus exposure and HLA in healthy donors. Study details: The Caucasian-associated ancestry cluster held 65% to 85% of a few hundred genotyped donors. General observations from the study: In a later analysis, parvovirus B19, influenza, CMV and Epstein-Barr virus appeared linked to several top co-occurrence clusters. Fewer than 200 TCR beta chains were listed as cytomegalovirus-associated.

The PCR employed 60 Vbeta primers together with 13 Jbeta primers. Authors' data handling: A later analysis tallied 80 million to 100 million unique TCR beta chains, 8.5 million to 11 million of them shared. The protocol was immunoSEQ multiplex PCR, while the TCRdb copy is restricted to in-frame clones and leaves out a portion. From that table come the V and J calls and clone size; the DNA was used to work out D and trimming. The repertoire holds 150,000 to 200,000 clones, with roughly 84% as singletons. Specimen: PBMCs. The V and J genes are TRBV4-2 and TRBJ1-4; maybe TRBD1 (5 bases). The TCR sequence derives from a boy aged 2 to 10 in good health and CMV-seronegative. The chain's CDR3 is CASSQVRGANEKLFF. The DNA for the CDR3 is TGTGCCAGCAGCCAAGTTCGGGGGGCTAATGAAAAACTGTTTTTT.